Sequencing of this T cell receptor (beta chain) was carried out in a study of blood T cell repertoires in COVID-19. The V and J ends lost 0 bases and 0 bases, in that order; junction bases with no gene match: 5. Germline CDR1 is SGDLS and CDR2 is YYNGEE. The CDR3 runs 17 residues. Generated by immunoSEQ multiplex PCR, the TCRdb table keeps only in-frame clones and is missing some. This table has about 48,000 clones, approximately 80% appearing once. This receptor was identified in a human donor with active or convalescent COVID-19. The donor label of this sample is uncertain. The V call is TRBV9, the J call TRBJ2-1; 8 bases are a match to TRBD2. The specimen sequenced was peripheral blood. CDR3 nucleotides: TGTGCCAGCAGCGTAGATTCGGGAGGGCCCTCCTACAATGAGCAGTTCTTC. Translated, it gives CASSVDSGGPSYNEQFF.